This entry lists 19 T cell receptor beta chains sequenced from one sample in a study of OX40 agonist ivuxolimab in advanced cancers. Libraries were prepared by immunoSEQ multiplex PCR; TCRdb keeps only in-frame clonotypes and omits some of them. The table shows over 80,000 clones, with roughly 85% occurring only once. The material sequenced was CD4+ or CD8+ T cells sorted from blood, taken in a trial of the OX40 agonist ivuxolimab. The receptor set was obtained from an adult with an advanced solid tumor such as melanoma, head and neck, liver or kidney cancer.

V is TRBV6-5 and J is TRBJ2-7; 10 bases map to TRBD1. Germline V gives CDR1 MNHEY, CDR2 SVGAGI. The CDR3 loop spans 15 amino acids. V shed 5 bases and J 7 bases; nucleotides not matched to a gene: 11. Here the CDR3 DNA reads TGTGCCAGCAGTGGATGGACAGGGGGGACAAGTGAGCAGTACTTC. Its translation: CASSGWTGGTSEQYF.

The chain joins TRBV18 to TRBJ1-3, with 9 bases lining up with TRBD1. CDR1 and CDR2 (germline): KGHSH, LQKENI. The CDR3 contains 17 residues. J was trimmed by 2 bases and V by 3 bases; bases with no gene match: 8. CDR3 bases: TGTGCCAGCTCACCTCCGGGACAGGGTCCGGCTGGAAACACCATATATTTT. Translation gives CASSPPGQGPAGNTIYF.

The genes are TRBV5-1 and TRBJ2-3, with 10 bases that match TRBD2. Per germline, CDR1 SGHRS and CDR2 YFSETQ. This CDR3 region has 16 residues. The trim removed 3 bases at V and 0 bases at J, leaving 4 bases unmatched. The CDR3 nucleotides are TGCGCCAGCAGCTCCGGACTAGCGGCTAGCACAGATACGCAGTATTTT. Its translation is CASSSGLAASTDTQYF.

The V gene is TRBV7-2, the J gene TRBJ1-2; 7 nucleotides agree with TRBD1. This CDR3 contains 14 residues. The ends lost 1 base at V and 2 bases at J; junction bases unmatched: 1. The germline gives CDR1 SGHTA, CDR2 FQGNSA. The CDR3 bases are TGTGCCAGCAGCTTAGTGACAGGGAACTATGGCTACACCTTC. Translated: CASSLVTGNYGYTF. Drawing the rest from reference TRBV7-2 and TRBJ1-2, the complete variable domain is GAGVSQSPSNKVTEKGKDVELRCDPISGHTALYWYRQSLGQGLEFLIYFQGNSAPDKSGLPSDRFSAERTGGSVSTLTIQRTQQEDSAVYLCASSLVTGNYGYTFGSGTRLTVV.

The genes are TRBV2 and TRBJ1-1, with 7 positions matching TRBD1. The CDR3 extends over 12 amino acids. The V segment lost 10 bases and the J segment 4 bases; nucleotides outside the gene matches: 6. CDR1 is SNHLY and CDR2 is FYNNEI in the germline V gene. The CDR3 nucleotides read TGTGCCACCCACAGGGGTGGCACTGAAGCTTTCTTT. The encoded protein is CATHRGGTEAFF.

The CDR3 region is CASSLGGGQTQYF. The CDR3 nucleotides are TGTGCCAGCAGCTTAGGTGGGGGGCAGACCCAGTACTTC. The rearrangement links TRBV11-3 to TRBJ2-5; the D call may be TRBD1 or TRBD2 (6 bases each). Germline assignment: CDR1 SGHNT and CDR2 YENEEA. The V end was cut by 1 base, the J end by 6 bases, with 9 bases between. This CDR3 has 13 residues.

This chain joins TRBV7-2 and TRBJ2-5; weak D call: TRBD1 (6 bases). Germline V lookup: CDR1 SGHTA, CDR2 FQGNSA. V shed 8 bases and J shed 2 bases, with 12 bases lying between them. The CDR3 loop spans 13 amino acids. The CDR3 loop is CASGRGSQETQYF. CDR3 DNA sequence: TGTGCCAGCGGTAGGGGGTCTCAAGAGACCCAGTACTTC.

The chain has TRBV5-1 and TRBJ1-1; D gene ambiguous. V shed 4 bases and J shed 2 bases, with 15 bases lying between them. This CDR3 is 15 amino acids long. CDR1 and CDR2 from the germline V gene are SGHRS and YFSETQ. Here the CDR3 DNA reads TGCGCCAGCAGCATACAAACACCGCACAACACTGAAGCTTTCTTT. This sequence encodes CASSIQTPHNTEAFF.

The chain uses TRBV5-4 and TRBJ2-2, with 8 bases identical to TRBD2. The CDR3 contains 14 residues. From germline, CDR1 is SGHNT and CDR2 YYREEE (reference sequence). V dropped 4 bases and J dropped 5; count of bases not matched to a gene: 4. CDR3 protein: CASSVGGVTGELFF. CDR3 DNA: TGTGCCAGCAGCGTCGGGGGGGTGACCGGGGAGCTGTTTTTT. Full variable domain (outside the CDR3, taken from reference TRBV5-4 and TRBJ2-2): ETGVTQSPTHLIKTRGQQVTLRCSSQSGHNTVSWYQQALGQGPQFIFQYYREEENGRGNFPPRFSGLQFPNYSSELNVNALELDDSALYLCASSVGGVTGELFFGEGSRLTVL.

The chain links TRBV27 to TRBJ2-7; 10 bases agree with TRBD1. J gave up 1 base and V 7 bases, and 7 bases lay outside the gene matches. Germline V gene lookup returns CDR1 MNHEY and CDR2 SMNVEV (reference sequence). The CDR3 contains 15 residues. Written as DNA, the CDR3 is TGTGCCAGCAAGTTACGGGACAGGGGTTCCTACGAGCAGTACTTC. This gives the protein CASKLRDRGSYEQYF.

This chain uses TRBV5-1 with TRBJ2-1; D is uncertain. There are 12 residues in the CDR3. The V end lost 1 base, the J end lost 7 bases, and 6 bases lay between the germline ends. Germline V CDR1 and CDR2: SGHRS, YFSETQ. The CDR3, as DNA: TGCGCCAGCAGCTTGCCGGAGAATGAGCAGTTCTTC. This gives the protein CASSLPENEQFF.

The chain's CDR3 is CASSPDRGMNQPQHF. In DNA, the CDR3 is TGTGCCAGCTCACCGGACAGGGGGATGAATCAGCCCCAGCATTTT. The V call is TRBV18, the J call TRBJ1-5; 10 bases align to TRBD1. V lost 3 bases and J lost 4; bases outside the gene matches: 3. The germline V gene has CDR1 KGHSH and CDR2 LQKENI. This CDR3 contains 15 residues.

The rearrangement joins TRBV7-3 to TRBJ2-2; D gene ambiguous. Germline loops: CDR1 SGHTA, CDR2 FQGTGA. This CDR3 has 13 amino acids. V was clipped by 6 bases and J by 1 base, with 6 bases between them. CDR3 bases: TGTGCCAGCAGAATAGGGAACACCGGGGAGCTGTTTTTT. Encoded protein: CASRIGNTGELFF.

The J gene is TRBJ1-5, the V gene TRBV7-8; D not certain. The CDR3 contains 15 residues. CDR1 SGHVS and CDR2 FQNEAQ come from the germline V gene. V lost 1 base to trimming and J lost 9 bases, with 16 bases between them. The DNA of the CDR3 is TGTGCCAGCAGCTTAGTTTCGTCGGCTTTAGGGCCCCAGCATTTT. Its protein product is CASSLVSSALGPQHF.

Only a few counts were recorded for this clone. The CDR3 coding sequence is TGTGCCAGCAGCTCCACGACGGGGAGCTCCTACGAGCAGTACTTC. The encoded protein is CASSSTTGSSYEQYF. This chain links TRBV11-2 with TRBJ2-7; D is perhaps TRBD2 (5 bases). V shed 4 bases and J shed 0 bases, with 13 bases lying between them. Germline CDR1 SGHAT, CDR2 FQNNGV. The CDR3 extends over 15 amino acids.

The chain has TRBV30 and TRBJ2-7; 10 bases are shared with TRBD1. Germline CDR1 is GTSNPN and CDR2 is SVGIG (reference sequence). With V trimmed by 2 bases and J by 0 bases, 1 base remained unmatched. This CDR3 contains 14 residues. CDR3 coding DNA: TGTGCCTGGAGTTGGACAGGGGGCTCCTACGAGCAGTACTTC. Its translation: CAWSWTGGSYEQYF. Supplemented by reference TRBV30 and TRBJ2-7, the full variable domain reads SQTIHQWPATLVQPVGSPLSLECTVEGTSNPNLYWYRQAAGRGLQLLFYSVGIGQISSEVPQNLSASRPQDRQFILSSKKLLLSDSGFYLCAWSWTGGSYEQYFGPGTRLTVT.

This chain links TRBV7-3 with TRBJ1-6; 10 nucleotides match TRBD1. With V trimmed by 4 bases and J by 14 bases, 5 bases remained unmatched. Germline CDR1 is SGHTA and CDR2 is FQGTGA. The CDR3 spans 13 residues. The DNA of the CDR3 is TGTGCCAGCAGCTCAACCGGGACAGGGGCCCTCCACTTT. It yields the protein CASSSTGTGALHF.

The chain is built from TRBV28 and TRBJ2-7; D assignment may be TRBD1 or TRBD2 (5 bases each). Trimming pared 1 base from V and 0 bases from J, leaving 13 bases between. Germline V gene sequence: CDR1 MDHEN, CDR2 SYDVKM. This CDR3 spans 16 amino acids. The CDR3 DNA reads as TGTGCCAGCAGTTTATCGGCAGGGACGACCTCCTACGAGCAGTACTTC. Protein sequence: CASSLSAGTTSYEQYF. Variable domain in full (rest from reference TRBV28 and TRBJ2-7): DVKVTQSSRYLVKRTGEKVFLECVQDMDHENMFWYRQDPGLGLRLIYFSYDVKMKEKGDIPEGYSVSREKKERFSLILESASTNQTSMYLCASSLSAGTTSYEQYFGPGTRLTVT.

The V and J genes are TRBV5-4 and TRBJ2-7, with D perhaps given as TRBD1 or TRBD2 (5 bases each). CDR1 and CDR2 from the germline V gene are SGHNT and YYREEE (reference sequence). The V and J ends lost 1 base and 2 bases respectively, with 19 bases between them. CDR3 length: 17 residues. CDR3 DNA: TGTGCCAGCAGCTTGCGCTCGGGACGCCTGGGACCCTACGAGCAGTACTTC. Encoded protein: CASSLRSGRLGPYEQYF.